The TCR beta chain described here comes from a study of blood T cell repertoires in COVID-19 (dated by TCRdb to the early 2020s). About the full investigation: Samples covering the acute and convalescent phases of COVID-19 were provided by collaborators in the United States, Italy and Spain. The dataset comprised deeply sampled blood TCRbeta repertoires from subjects exposed to, actively infected with, or recovered from COVID-19. The samples were drawn from the first 160 participants of the ongoing ImmuneRACE study and from some 1,300 subjects provided by 6 global collaborators. Where HLA class I and class II types were available, the types were taken from metadata supplied by the sample provider, not from assay-based typing. The material from the prospective study consisted of cDNA or gDNA derived from T cells, B-cell-depleted T cells, or PBMCs. Nearly every sample came with metadata listing a de-identified subject ID, COVID-19 status, age in years and sex. The repertoires were released in a freely available public database meant as a resource for research on the immune response to SARS-CoV-2. What the work shows at the level of the full study, not this receptor alone: How much clinical and demographic metadata was included differed by source and by participant, and the metadata was provided uncurated.

TCRbeta CDR3 regions were amplified from genomic DNA using the immunoSEQ Assay, a bias-controlled multiplex PCR. The study's processing was this. The number of nucleated cells in each sample was estimated from the amplification of reference gene primers within the assay. Sequence reads were collapsed and filtered to measure the absolute abundance of every unique TCRbeta CDR3 rearrangement. For each sample, productive Simpson clonality was calculated as the square root of Simpson's diversity index over productive rearrangements. Held by TCRdb, this immuneACCESS table contains in-frame sequences only and omits some clones. Under half of the omission traces to an unresolved V gene where checked; the cause of the rest is unknown. V, J and clone size reflect that table, while D and trimming were determined from the DNA. The sample data list around 120,000 clones, and roughly 90% of these were observed just once. The top ten clonotypes cover under 4.5% of the sample.

Concerning this clone itself: Its cognate antigen has yet to be identified. No base quality information exists; no much larger clone differs at one position.

The collaborating institutions used their own protocols to collect whole blood in K2EDTA tubes. For TCRbeta analysis, collaborators shipped samples in one of three forms: frozen whole blood, isolated PBMCs, or DNA extracted from either of those sample types. The clonotype originates from a man aged 50 to 59 with active COVID-19. Input material: peripheral blood.

The CDR3 has the sequence CASSDGAGINQPQHF. At the DNA level, the sequence is TGTGCCAGCAGTGACGGCGCAGGTATCAATCAGCCCCAGCATTTT. The receptor chain draws on TRBV25-1 and TRBJ1-5; no D gene can be assigned with confidence. The CDR3 runs 15 amino acids, cysteine and phenylalanine included. Only the CDR3 portion is preserved as DNA: 45 bases, with reading frame beginning at the first base. Trimming at the junction amounts to 3 bases on V and 3 bases on J, and the germline ends lie 12 bases apart. Looking up the germline V gene yields CDR1 MGHDK and CDR2 SYGVNS.